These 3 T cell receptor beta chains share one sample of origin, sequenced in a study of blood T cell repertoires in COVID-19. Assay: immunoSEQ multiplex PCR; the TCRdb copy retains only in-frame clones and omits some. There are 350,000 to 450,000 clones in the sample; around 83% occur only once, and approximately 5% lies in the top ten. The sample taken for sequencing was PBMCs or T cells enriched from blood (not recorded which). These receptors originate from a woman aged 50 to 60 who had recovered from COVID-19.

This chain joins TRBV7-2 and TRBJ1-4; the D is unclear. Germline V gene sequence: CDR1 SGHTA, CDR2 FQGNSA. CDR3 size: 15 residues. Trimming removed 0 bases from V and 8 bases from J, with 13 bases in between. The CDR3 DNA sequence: TGTGCCAGCAGCTTAGCCCCCGGGAGTTGGGAAAAACTGTTTTTT. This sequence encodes CASSLAPGSWEKLFF.

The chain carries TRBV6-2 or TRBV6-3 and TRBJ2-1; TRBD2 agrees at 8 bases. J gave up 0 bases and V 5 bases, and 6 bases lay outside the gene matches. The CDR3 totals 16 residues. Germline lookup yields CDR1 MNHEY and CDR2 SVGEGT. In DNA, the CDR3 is TGTGCCAGCAGTCCCTTAGCGGGAAGCTCCTACAATGAGCAGTTCTTC. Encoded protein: CASSPLAGSSYNEQFF.

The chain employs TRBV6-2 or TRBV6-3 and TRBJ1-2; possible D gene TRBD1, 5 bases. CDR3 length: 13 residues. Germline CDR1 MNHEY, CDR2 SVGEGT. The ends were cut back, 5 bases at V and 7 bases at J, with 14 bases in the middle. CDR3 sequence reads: CASSPQGLGGYTF. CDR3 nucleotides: TGTGCCAGCAGTCCGCAGGGTTTAGGTGGCTACACCTTC.